These T cell receptor beta chains were read from a single sample in a study of vaccination effects on CD4 cells after COVID-19. This table comes from immunoSEQ multiplex PCR, and its TCRdb copy is limited to in-frame clones, with some not included. The data hold about 48,000 clones, with roughly 73% observed a single time. Their recognized antigens are unknown. This sample comprised CD4+ T cells from PBMCs cultured with HCoV-OC43 spike peptides, obtained before COVID-19 vaccination. All receptors come from a human donor who received a COVID-19 vaccine. Both conserved end residues are part of each CDR3. The D gene is left open where the match is weak. A clone size is listed for some rows: how often the clone was seen (once, few, many), or a class if it is expanded.

j_gene,abundance,v_gene,d_gene,CDR3nt,CDR3aa
TRBJ2-3,.,TRBV5-1,TRBD2,TGCGCCAGCAGCCCATTCGTAGCGGGGGCGCGCACAGATACGCAGTATTTT,CASSPFVAGARTDTQYF
TRBJ1-5,.,TRBV19,.,TGTGCCAGTAGTATGAGAGCCGTTGCCAATCAGCCCCAGCATTTT,CASSMRAVANQPQHF
TRBJ2-1,.,TRBV18,.,TGTGCCAGCTCACCACCTCGGGGTAGCTCCTACAATGAGCAGTTCTTC,CASSPPRGSSYNEQFF
TRBJ2-2,.,TRBV6-5,TRBD1,TGTGCCAGCAGTTCGTCGACAGGGATCGGCGGGGAGCTGTTTTTT,CASSSSTGIGGELFF
TRBJ1-5,.,TRBV27,TRBD1,TGTGCCAGCAGTTTCGCAGGGGGCTCGGATCAGCCCCAGCATTTT,CASSFAGGSDQPQHF
TRBJ1-3,.,TRBV3-1/TRBV3-2,TRBD1,TGTGCCAGCAGCCATCTATACGGCTTACAGGGGCTAGCTGGAAACACCATATATTTT,CASSHLYGLQGLAGNTIYF
TRBJ2-3,.,TRBV5-1,TRBD1,TGCGCCAGCAGCTGGGGGACAGTCCCTAGCACAGATACGCAGTATTTT,CASSWGTVPSTDTQYF
TRBJ2-3,.,TRBV4-1,TRBD1,TGCGCCAGCAGCCAAGCGCCGGGACAGGGCACAGATACGCAGTATTTT,CASSQAPGQGTDTQYF
TRBJ2-2,once,TRBV11-2,.,TGTGCCAGCAGCAAAGACGACAGAATAAACACCGGGGAGCTGTTTTTT,CASSKDDRINTGELFF
TRBJ2-1,.,TRBV6-5,TRBD2,TGTGCCAGCAGTCCCCCGGGACTAGAATACAATGAGCAGTTCTTC,CASSPPGLEYNEQFF
TRBJ2-3,.,TRBV7-2,TRBD1,TGTGCCAGCGGGCTTGGGACAGCTCCCGATACGCAGTATTTT,CASGLGTAPDTQYF
TRBJ2-3,.,TRBV27,TRBD2,TGTGCCAGCAGACTTACCCCTCCTCCGGCGGGGGGAACAGATACGCAGTATTTT,CASRLTPPPAGGTDTQYF
TRBJ1-2,once,TRBV4-3,.,TGCGCCAGCAGCCGAAGGATTGGAACGGCCAGTGTCGACTATGGCTACACCTTC,CASSRRIGTASVDYGYTF
TRBJ1-4,.,TRBV6-5,.,TGTGCCAGCAGGAGGGGAAATGAAAAACTGTTTTTT,CASRRGNEKLFF
TRBJ1-2,.,TRBV2,.,TGTGCCAGCAGTGAGACCCAGGGGCTCGATGGCTACACCTTC,CASSETQGLDGYTF
TRBJ2-1,.,TRBV5-1,.,TGCGCCAGCAGTGGGGGTTCTACCTACAATGAGCAGTTCTTC,CASSGGSTYNEQFF
TRBJ1-4,.,TRBV10-3,TRBD1,TGTGCCATCAGTCCAGGGGGCGCAACTAATGAAAAACTGTTTTTT,CAISPGGATNEKLFF
TRBJ1-1,once,TRBV6-5,TRBD1,TGTGCCAGCATTCAACCAGGGGGGAACACTGAAGCTTTCTTT,CASIQPGGNTEAFF
TRBJ2-3,.,TRBV7-8,TRBD2,TGTGCCAGCAGCGCAACCAGCGGGGGGTTTAATACGCAGTATTTT,CASSATSGGFNTQYF
TRBJ2-1,.,TRBV3-1/TRBV3-2,.,TGTGCCAGCAGCCAAGACCCCGGATACAATGAGCAGTTCTTC,CASSQDPGYNEQFF
TRBJ2-3,.,TRBV2,.,TGTGCCAGCAAGGTTGGGGTTTCTGGAGATACGCAGTATTTT,CASKVGVSGDTQYF
TRBJ1-5,.,TRBV19,.,TGTGCCAGTAGTATCAGGGTTAGCAATCAGCCCCAGCATTTT,CASSIRVSNQPQHF
TRBJ1-2,.,TRBV19,.,TGTGCCAGTAGTATAGAAACCGCTGGTGGCGGCTACACCTTC,CASSIETAGGGYTF
TRBJ2-2,.,TRBV5-1,.,TGCGCCAGCAGCTCGGCGAGCAACACCGGGGAGCTGTTTTTT,CASSSASNTGELFF
TRBJ1-2,.,TRBV29-1,TRBD1,TGCAGCGTTGGGCAGGGGGCGGGCTACACCTTC,CSVGQGAGYTF
TRBJ2-3,.,TRBV24-1,TRBD2,TGTGCCACCAGTGATTTTAGCGGGGGGTACACAGATACGCAGTATTTT,CATSDFSGGYTDTQYF
TRBJ1-2,.,TRBV7-8,.,TGTGCCAGCAGCTTCGGAGACACCTCTAACTATGGCTACACCTTC,CASSFGDTSNYGYTF
TRBJ1-1,few,TRBV7-9,TRBD1,TGTGCCAGCAGCGAGTTGATGGCAGGGGGGAAGACTGAAGCTTTCTTT,CASSELMAGGKTEAFF
TRBJ1-2,few,TRBV3-1/TRBV3-2,.,TGTGCCAGCAGCCAGACTCCGGGGGGTGGCTACACCTTC,CASSQTPGGGYTF
TRBJ1-1,.,TRBV12-2,.,TGTGCAAGTCGAGGAAGACTTCCGGGACTAGACACTGAAGCTTTCTTT,CASRGRLPGLDTEAFF
TRBJ2-2,.,TRBV11-3,.,TGTGCCAGCAGCTTAGTTGAGTTCCGGGGCACCGGGGAGCTGTTTTTT,CASSLVEFRGTGELFF
TRBJ2-2,.,TRBV7-3,.,TGTGCCAGCAGGGGTGGAGCGAACACCGGGGAGCTGTTTTTT,CASRGGANTGELFF
TRBJ1-1,.,TRBV7-9,.,TGTGCCAGCAGTCCTAACAGGCCGGAAGCTTTCTTT,CASSPNRPEAFF
TRBJ2-3,.,TRBV3-1/TRBV3-2,.,TGTGCCAGCAGCCAAGGGGGGCCCTCTGATACGCAGTATTTT,CASSQGGPSDTQYF
TRBJ1-5,.,TRBV10-3,TRBD1,TGTGCCATCACCCAGGGGGGAAATCAGCCCCAGCATTTT,CAITQGGNQPQHF
TRBJ2-2,.,TRBV18,.,TGTGCCAGCTCACCACAGGGGGGATCCGGGGAGCTGTTTTTT,CASSPQGGSGELFF
TRBJ2-6,.,TRBV9,.,TGTGCCAGCAGCCAAGACTCTGGGGCCAACGTCCTGACTTTC,CASSQDSGANVLTF
TRBJ2-4,.,TRBV5-1,.,TGCGCCAGCAGCCACGGACTGGAAAACATTCAGTACTTC,CASSHGLENIQYF
TRBJ2-5,.,TRBV2,.,TGTGCCAGCAGAGGCGGCCGCCAAGAGACCCAGTACTTC,CASRGGRQETQYF
TRBJ1-3,.,TRBV29-1,.,TGCAGCGTTGAACGGACCAGGAGAAACACCATATATTTT,CSVERTRRNTIYF
TRBJ2-3,.,TRBV5-4,.,TGTGCCAGCAGCCAGGCGAGCACAGATACGCAGTATTTT,CASSQASTDTQYF
TRBJ1-1,.,TRBV6-2/TRBV6-3,.,TGTGCCAGCAGTTACAGGGATGTGAACACTGAAGCTTTCTTT,CASSYRDVNTEAFF
TRBJ1-2,.,TRBV5-1,TRBD1,TGCGCCAGCAGCCCGACAGGGACTAACTATGGCTACACCTTC,CASSPTGTNYGYTF
TRBJ1-1,.,TRBV5-1,TRBD1,TGCGCCAGCAGGCAGGGGGCAAACACTGAAGCTTTCTTT,CASRQGANTEAFF